The T cell receptor beta chain described here comes from a study of T cells after yellow fever vaccination. Germline V CDR1 and CDR2: DFQATT, SNEGSKA (reference sequence). The CDR3 has 14 amino acids. Trimming removed 3 bases from V and 7 bases from J; junction bases left unmatched: 7. TCRdb re-called the 5' RACE reads through MiXCR, storing one row per CDR3 protein. The repertoire holds 25,000 to 35,000 distinct CDR3 sequences, with roughly 6.3% as singletons. In its sample, this clonotype was seen many times. The specimen comprised PBMCs, either bulk or a sorted T-cell subset (CD4+, CD8+, memory, or dextramer-sorted; not recorded which), sampled on the day of the yellow fever booster vaccination. The rearrangement joins TRBV20-1 to TRBJ2-4, with 9 bases matching TRBD2. The TCR sequence derives from a man younger than 40 who received the YFV17D yellow fever vaccine. DNA of the CDR3: TGCAGTGCTAGGATTAGCGGGAGTTTTAACATTCAGTACTTC. Translation gives CSARISGSFNIQYF.